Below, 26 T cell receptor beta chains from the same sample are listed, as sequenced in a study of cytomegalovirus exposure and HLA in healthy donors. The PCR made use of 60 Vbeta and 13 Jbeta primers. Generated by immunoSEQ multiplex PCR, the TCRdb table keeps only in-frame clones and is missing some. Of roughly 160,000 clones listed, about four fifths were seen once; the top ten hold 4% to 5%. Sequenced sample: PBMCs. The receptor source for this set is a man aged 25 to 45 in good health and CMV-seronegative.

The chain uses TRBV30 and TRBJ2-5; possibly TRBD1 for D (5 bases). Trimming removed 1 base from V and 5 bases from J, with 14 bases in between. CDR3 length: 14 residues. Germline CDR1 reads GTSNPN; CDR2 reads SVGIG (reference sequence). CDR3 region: CAWSGARAVETQYF. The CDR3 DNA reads TGTGCCTGGAGTGGTGCCAGGGCCGTGGAGACCCAGTACTTC.

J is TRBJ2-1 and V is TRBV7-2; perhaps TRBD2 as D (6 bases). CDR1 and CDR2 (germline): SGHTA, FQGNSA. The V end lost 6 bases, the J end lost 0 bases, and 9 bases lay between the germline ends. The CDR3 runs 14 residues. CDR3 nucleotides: TGTGCCAGCAGTCGGGGGTCCTCCTACAATGAGCAGTTCTTC. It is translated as CASSRGSSYNEQFF.

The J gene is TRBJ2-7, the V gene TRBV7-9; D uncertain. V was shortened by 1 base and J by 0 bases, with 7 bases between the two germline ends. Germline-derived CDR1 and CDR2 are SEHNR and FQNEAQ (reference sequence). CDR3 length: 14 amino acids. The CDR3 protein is CASSLEWSSYEQYF. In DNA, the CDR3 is TGTGCCAGCAGCTTAGAGTGGAGCTCCTACGAGCAGTACTTC. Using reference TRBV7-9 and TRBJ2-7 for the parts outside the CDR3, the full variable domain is DTGVSQNPRHKITKRGQNVTFRCDPISEHNRLYWYRQTLGQGPEFLTYFQNEAQLEKSRLLSDRFSAERPKGSFSTLEIQRTEQGDSAMYLCASSLEWSSYEQYFGPGTRLTVT.

CDR3 coding DNA: TGTGCCAGCAGCTTGGAGGAGGGACAGGGGAATGCCGCTGAAGCTTTCTTT. This gives the protein CASSLEEGQGNAAEAFF. V and J are TRBV5-6 and TRBJ1-1, with 10 bases matching TRBD1. Germline CDR1 SGHDT, CDR2 YYEEEE. After removal of 0 bases from V and 6 bases from J, the junction contained 11 bases not matched to a gene. The CDR3 totals 17 residues.

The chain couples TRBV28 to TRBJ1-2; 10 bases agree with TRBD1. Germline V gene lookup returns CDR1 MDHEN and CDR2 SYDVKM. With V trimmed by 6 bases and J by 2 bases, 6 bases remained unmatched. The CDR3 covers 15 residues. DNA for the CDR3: TGTGCCAGCAGGGGTCCGGGACAGGGGAACTATGGCTACACCTTC. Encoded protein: CASRGPGQGNYGYTF.

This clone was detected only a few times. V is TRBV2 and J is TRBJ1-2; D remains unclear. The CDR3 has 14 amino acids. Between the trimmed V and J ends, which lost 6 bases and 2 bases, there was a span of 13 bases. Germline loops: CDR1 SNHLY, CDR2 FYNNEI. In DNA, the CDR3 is TGTGCCAGCAGAACCGACACATCAAACTATGGCTACACCTTC. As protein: CASRTDTSNYGYTF.

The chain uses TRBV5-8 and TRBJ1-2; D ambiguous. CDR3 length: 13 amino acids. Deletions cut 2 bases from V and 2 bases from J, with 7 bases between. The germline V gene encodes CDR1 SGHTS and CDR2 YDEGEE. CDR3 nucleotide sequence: TGTGCCAGCAGCTTTCAGGCCAACTATGGCTACACCTTC. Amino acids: CASSFQANYGYTF.

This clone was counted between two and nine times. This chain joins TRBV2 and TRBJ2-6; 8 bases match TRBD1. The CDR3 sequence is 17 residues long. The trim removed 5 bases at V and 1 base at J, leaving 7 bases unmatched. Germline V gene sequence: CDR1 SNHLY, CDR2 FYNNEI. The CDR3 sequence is CASSWETGGSGANVLTF. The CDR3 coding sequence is TGTGCCAGCAGTTGGGAAACAGGGGGTTCTGGGGCCAACGTCCTGACTTTC.

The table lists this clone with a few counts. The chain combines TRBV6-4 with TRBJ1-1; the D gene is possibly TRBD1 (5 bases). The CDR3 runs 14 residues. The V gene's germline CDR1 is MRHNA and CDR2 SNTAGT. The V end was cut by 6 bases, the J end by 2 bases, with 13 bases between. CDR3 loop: CASRLTGDNTEAFF. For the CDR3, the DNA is TGTGCCAGCAGGCTGACGGGGGATAACACTGAAGCTTTCTTT.

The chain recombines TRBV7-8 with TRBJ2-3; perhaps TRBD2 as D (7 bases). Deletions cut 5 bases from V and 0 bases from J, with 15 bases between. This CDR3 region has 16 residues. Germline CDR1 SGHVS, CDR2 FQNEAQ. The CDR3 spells CASSPGGHSSTDTQYF. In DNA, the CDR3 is TGTGCCAGCAGCCCGGGGGGCCACTCTAGCACAGATACGCAGTATTTT.

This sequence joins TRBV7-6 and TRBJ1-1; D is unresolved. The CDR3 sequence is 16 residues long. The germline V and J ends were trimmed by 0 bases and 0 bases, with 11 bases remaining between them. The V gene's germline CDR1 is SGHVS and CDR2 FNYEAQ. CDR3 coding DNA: TGTGCCAGCAGCTTAGCGTTGGGAGTCATGAACACTGAAGCTTTCTTT. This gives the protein CASSLALGVMNTEAFF.

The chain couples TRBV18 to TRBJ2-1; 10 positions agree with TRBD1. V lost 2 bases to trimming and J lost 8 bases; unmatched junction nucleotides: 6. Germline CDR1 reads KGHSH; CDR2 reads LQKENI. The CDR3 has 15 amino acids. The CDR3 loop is CASSPDRGLGYEQFF. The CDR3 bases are TGTGCCAGCTCACCAGACAGGGGGCTAGGCTATGAGCAGTTCTTC.

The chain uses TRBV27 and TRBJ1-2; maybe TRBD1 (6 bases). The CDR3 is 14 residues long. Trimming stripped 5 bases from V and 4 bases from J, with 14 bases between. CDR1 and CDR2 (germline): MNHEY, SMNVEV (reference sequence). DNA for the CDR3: TGTGCCAGCAGTCCGGGGGGCGGGCTCTATGGCTACACCTTC. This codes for CASSPGGGLYGYTF.

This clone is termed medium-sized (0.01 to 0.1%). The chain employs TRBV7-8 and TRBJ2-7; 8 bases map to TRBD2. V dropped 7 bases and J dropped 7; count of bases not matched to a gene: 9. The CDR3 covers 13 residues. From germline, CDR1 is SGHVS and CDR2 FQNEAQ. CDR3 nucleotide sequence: TGTGCCAGCATTACGGGGGGGGGTCGAGAGCAGTACTTC. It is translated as CASITGGGREQYF.

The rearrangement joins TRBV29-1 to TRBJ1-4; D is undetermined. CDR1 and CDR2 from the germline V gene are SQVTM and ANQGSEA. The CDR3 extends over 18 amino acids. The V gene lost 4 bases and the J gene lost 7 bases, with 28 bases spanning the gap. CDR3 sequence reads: CSVGASSDPVGRTEKLFF. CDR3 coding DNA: TGCAGCGTTGGGGCTAGCTCGGACCCTGTAGGCCGTACTGAAAAACTGTTTTTT.

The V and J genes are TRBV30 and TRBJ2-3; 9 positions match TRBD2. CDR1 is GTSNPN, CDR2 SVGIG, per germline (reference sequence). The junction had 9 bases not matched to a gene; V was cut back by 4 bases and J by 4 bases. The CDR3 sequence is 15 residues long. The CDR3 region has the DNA TGTGCCTGGACCCCTGGGCGGGGGGGCCCAGATACGCAGTATTTT. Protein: CAWTPGRGGPDTQYF.

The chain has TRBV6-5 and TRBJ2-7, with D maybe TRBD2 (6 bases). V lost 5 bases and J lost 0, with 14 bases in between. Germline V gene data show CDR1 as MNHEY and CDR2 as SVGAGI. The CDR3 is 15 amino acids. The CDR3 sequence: CASSARLEASYEQYF. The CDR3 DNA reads TGTGCCAGCAGTGCCCGACTAGAGGCCTCCTACGAGCAGTACTTC.

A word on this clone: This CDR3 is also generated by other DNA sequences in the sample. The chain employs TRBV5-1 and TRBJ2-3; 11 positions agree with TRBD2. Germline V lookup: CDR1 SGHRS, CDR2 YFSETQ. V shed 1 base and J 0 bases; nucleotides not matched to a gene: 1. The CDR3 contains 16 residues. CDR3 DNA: TGCGCCAGCAGCTTGCGACTAGCGGGGAGCACAGATACGCAGTATTTT. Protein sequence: CASSLRLAGSTDTQYF. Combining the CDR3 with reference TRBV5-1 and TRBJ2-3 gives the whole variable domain KAGVTQTPRYLIKTRGQQVTLSCSPISGHRSVSWYQQTPGQGLQFLFEYFSETQRNKGNFPGRFSGRQFSNSRSEMNVSTLELGDSALYLCASSLRLAGSTDTQYFGPGTRLTVL.

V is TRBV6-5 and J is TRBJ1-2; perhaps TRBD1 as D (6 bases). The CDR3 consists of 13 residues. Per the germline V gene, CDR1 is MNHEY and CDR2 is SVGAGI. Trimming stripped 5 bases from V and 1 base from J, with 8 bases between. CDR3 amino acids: CASSLDSNYGYTF. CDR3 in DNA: TGTGCCAGCAGTCTGGACAGTAACTATGGCTACACCTTC.

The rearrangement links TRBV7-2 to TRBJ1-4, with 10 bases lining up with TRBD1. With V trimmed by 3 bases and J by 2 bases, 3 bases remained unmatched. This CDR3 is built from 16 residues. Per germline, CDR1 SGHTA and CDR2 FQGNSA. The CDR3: CASSFDRGPTNEKLFF. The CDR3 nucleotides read TGTGCCAGCAGCTTCGACAGGGGGCCTACTAATGAAAAACTGTTTTTT.

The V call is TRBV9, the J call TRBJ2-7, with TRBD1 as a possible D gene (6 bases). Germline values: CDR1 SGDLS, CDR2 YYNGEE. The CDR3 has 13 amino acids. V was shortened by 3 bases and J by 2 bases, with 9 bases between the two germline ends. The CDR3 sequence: CASSAGDTYEQYF. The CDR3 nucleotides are TGTGCCAGCAGCGCAGGGGACACCTACGAGCAGTACTTC.

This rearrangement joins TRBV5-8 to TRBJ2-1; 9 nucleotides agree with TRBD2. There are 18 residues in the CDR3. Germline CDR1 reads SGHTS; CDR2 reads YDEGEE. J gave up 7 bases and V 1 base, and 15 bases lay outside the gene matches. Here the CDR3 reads CASSLSPRVAGAPNEQFF. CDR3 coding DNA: TGTGCCAGCAGCTTGTCACCTCGAGTAGCGGGAGCCCCAAATGAGCAGTTCTTC.

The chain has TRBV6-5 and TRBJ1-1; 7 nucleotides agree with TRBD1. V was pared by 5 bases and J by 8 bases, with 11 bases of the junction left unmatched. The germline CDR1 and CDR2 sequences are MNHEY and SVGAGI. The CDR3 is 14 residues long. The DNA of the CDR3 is TGTGCCAGCAGTCAGGGGGTAGGGGGGTTGGAAGCTTTCTTT. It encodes CASSQGVGGLEAFF.

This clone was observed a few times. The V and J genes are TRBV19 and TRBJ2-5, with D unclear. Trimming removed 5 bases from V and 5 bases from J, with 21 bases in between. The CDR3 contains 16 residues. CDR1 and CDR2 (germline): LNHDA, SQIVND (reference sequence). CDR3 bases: TGTGCCAGTAGTCTACGACGTTTGGGTGCCGGGGAGACCCAGTACTTC. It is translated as CASSLRRLGAGETQYF.

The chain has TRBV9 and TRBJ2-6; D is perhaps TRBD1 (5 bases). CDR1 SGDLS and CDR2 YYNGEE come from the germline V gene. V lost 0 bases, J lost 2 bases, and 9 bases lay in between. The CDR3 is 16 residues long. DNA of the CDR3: TGTGCCAGCAGCGTAGCTTTCAGGGCTGGGGCCAACGTCCTGACTTTC. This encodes CASSVAFRAGANVLTF. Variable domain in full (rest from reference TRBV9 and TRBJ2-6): DSGVTQTPKHLITATGQRVTLRCSPRSGDLSVYWYQQSLDQGLQFLIQYYNGEERAKGNILERFSAQQFPDLHSELNLSSLELGDSALYFCASSVAFRAGANVLTFGAGSRLTVL.

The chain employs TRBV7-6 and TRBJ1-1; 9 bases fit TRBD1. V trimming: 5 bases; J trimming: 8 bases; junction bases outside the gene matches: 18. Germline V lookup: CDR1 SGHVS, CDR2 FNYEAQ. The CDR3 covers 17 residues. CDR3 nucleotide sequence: TGTGCCAGCAGCCTATCTTACGGCGACAGGGGGTTAGAAGAAGCTTTCTTT. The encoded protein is CASSLSYGDRGLEEAFF.